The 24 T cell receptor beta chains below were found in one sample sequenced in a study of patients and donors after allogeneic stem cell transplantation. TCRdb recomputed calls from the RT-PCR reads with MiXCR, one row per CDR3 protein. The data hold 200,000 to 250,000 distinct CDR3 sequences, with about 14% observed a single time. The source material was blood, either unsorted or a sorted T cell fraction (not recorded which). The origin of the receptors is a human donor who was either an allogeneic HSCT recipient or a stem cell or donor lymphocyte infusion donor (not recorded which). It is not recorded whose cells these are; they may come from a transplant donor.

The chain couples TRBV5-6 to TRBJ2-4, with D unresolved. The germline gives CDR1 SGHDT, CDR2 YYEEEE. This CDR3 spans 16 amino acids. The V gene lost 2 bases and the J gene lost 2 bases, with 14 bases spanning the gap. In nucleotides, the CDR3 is TGTGCCAGCAGCTTACCTCCCCGGGTTTCCAAAAACATTCAGTACTTC. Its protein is CASSLPPRVSKNIQYF.

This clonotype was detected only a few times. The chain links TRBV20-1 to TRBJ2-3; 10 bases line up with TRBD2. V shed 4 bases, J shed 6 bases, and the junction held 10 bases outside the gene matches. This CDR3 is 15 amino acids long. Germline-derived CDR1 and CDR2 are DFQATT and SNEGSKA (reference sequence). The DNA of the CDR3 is TGCAGTGCTATTCCTCCTAGCGGGGGCCTGGATACGCAGTATTTT. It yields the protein CSAIPPSGGLDTQYF.

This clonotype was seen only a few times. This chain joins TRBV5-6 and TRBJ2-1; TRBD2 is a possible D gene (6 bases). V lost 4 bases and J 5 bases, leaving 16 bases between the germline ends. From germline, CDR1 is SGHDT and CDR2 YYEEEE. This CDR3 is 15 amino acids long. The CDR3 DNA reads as TGTGCCAGCAGCCTGGGTTTGCGGGGAAACAATGAGCAGTTCTTC. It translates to CASSLGLRGNNEQFF.

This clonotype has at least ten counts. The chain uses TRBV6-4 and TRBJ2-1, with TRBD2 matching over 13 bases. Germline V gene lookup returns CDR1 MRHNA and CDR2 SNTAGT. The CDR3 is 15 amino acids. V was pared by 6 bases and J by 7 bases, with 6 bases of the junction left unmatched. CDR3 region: CASSRLAGGGNEQFF. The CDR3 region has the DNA TGTGCCAGCAGCCGACTAGCGGGAGGTGGGAATGAGCAGTTCTTC.

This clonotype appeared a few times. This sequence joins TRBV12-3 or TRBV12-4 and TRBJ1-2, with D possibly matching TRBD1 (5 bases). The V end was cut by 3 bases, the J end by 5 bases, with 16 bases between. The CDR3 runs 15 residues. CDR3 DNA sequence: TGTGCCAGCAGTTTTGAAGAGACAGCTCGGTATGGCTACACCTTC. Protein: CASSFEETARYGYTF.

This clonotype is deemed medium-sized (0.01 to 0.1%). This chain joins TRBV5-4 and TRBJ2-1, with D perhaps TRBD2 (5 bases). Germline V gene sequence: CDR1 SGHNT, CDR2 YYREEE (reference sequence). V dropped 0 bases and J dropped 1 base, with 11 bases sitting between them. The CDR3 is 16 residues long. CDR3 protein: CASSLVPGKSYNEQFF. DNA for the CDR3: TGTGCCAGCAGCTTGGTGCCCGGGAAGTCCTACAATGAGCAGTTCTTC.

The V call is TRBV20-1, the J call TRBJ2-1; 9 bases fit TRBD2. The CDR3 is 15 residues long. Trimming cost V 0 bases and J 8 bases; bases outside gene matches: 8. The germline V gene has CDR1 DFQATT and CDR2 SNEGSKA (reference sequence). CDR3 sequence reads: CSARDYGGRGDEQFF. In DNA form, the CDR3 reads TGCAGTGCTAGAGATTATGGCGGGAGGGGCGATGAGCAGTTCTTC.

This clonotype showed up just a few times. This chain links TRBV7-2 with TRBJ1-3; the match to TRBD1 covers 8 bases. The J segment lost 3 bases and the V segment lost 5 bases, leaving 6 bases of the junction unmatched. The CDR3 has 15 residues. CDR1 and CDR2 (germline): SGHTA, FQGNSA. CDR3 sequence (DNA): TGTGCCAGCAGCAAGGACAGGGATCTTGGAAACACCATATATTTT. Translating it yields CASSKDRDLGNTIYF.

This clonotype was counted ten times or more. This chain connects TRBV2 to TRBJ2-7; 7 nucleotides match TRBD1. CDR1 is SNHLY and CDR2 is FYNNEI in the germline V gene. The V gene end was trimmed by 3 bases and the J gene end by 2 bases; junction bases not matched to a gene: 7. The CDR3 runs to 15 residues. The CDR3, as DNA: TGTGCCAGCAGTGATAGGGTACAGGGGCCCTACGAGCAGTACTTC. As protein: CASSDRVQGPYEQYF.

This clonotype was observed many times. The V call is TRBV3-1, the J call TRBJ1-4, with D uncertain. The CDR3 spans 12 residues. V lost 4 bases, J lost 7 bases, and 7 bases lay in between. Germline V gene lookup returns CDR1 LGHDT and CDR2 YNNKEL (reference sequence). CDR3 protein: CASSPTAEKLFF. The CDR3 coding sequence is TGTGCCAGCAGCCCGACGGCTGAAAAACTGTTTTTT.

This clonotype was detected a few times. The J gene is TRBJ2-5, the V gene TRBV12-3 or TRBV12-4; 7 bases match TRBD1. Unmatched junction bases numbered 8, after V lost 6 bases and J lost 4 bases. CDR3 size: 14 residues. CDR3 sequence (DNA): TGTGCCAGCAGCCCCACCGCAGGGGGAGAGACCCAGTACTTC. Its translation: CASSPTAGGETQYF.

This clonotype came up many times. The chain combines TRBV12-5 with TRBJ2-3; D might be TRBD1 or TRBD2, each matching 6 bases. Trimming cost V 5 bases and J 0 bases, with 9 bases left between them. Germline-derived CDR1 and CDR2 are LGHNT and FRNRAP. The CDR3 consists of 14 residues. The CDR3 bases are TGTGCTAGTGGTAGGGGGGCCAGCACAGATACGCAGTATTTT. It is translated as CASGRGASTDTQYF.

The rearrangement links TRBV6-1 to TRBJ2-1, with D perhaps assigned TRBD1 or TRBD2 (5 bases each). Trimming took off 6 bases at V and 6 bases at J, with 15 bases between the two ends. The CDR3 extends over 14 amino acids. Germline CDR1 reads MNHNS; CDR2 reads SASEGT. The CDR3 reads CASSPGTHVNEQFF. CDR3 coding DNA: TGTGCCAGCAGCCCCGGGACCCATGTCAATGAGCAGTTCTTC.

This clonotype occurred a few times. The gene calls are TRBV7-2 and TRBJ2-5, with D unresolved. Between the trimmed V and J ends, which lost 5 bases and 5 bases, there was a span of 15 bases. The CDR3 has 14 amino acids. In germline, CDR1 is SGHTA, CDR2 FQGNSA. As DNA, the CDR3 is TGTGCCAGCAGCCCTTCGGCACGTGGGGAGACCCAGTACTTC. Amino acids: CASSPSARGETQYF.

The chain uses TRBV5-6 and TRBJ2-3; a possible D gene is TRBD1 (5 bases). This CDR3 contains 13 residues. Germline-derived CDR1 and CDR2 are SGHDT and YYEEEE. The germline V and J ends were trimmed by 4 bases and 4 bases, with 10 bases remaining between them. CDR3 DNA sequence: TGTGCCAGCAGCCAAACAGGAGCAGATACGCAGTATTTT. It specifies CASSQTGADTQYF.

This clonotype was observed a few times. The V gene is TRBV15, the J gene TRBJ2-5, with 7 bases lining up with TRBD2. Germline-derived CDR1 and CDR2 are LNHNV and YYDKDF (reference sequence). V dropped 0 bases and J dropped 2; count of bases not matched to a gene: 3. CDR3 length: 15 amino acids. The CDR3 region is CATSRDGREQETQYF. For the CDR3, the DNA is TGTGCCACCAGCAGAGATGGGAGGGAGCAAGAGACCCAGTACTTC. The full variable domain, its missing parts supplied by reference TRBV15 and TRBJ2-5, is DAMVIQNPRYQVTQFGKPVTLSCSQTLNHNVMYWYQQKSSQAPKLLFHYYDKDFNNEADTPDNFQSRRPNTSFCFLDIRSPGLGDTAMYLCATSRDGREQETQYFGPGTRLLVL.

The CDR3 loop reads CASTGTRGNEQFF. In DNA, the CDR3 is TGTGCCAGCACCGGGACTAGGGGCAATGAGCAGTTCTTC. This chain uses TRBV27 with TRBJ2-1, with 8 bases matching TRBD2. This CDR3 is built from 13 residues. Germline V lookup: CDR1 MNHEY, CDR2 SMNVEV (reference sequence). V was pared by 7 bases and J by 6 bases, with 5 bases of the junction left unmatched.

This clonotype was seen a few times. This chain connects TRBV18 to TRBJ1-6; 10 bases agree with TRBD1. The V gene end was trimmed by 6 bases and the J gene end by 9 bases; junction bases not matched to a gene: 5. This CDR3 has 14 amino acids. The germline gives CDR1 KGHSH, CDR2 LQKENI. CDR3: CASSAGTGVSPLHF. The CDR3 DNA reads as TGTGCCAGCTCGGCCGGGACAGGGGTTTCACCCCTCCACTTT.

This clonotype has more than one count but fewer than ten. The CDR3 reads CASSQSYSGELFF. DNA of the CDR3: TGCGCCAGCAGTCAATCTTACTCCGGGGAGCTGTTTTTT. The chain employs TRBV23-1 and TRBJ2-2, with D hard to call. TRBV23-1 is sorted into the ORF group, with uncertain function. The germline V and J ends were trimmed by 0 bases and 6 bases, with 5 bases remaining between them. The length of the CDR3 is 13 residues.

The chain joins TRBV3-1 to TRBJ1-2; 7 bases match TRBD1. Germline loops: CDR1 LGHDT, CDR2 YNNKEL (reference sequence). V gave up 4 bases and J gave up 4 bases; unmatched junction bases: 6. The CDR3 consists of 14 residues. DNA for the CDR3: TGTGCCAGCAGCCCCGGACAGGCTAGCTATGGCTACACCTTC. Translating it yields CASSPGQASYGYTF.

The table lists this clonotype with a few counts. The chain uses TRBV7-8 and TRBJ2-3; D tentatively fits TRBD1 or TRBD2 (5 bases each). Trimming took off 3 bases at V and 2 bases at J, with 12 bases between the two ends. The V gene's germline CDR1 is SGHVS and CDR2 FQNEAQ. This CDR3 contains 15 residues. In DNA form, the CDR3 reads TGTGCCAGCAGCTTGAGGGGTTCTACCACAGATACGCAGTATTTT. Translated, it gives CASSLRGSTTDTQYF.

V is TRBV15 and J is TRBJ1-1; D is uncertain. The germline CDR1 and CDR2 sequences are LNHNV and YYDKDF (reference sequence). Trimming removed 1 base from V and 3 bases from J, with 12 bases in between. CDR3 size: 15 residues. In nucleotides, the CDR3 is TGTGCCACCAGCAGAGTAGTCAACAGAGACACTGAAGCTTTCTTT. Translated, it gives CATSRVVNRDTEAFF. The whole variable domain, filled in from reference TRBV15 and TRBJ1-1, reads DAMVIQNPRYQVTQFGKPVTLSCSQTLNHNVMYWYQQKSSQAPKLLFHYYDKDFNNEADTPDNFQSRRPNTSFCFLDIRSPGLGDTAMYLCATSRVVNRDTEAFFGQGTRLTVV.

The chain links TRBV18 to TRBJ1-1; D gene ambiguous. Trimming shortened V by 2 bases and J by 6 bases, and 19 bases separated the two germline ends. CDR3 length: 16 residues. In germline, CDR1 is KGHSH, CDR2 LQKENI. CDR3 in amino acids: CASSPFLNGEFSEAFF. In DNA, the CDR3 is TGTGCCAGCTCACCATTCTTAAACGGGGAATTCTCTGAAGCTTTCTTT.

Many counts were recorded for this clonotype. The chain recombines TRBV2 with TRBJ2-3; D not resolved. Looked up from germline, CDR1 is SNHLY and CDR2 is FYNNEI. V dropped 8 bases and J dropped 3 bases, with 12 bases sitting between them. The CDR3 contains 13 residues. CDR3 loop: CASQLQPTDTQYF. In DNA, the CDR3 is TGTGCCAGCCAGCTTCAGCCGACAGATACGCAGTATTTT.